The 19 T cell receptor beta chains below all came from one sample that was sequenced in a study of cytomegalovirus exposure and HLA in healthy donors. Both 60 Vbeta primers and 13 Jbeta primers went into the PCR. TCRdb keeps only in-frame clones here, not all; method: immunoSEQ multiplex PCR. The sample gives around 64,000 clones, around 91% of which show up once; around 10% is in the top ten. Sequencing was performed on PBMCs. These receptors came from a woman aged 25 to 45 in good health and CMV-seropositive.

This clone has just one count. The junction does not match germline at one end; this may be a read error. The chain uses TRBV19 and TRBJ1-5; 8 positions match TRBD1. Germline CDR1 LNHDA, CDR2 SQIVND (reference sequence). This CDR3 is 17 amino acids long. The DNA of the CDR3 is TGTGCCAGTCGCGCTCAACCCGGGTCAGGGGGCAACCAGCCCCAGCATTTT. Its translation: CASRAQPGSGGNQPQHF.

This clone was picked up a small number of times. CDR3 protein: CSVFSGTGIEETQYF. The CDR3 DNA reads TGCAGCGTTTTTTCCGGGACAGGGATTGAAGAGACCCAGTACTTC. The V gene is TRBV29-1, the J gene TRBJ2-5, with 9 bases matching TRBD1. The CDR3 sequence is 15 residues long. V gave up 5 bases and J gave up 3 bases; unmatched junction bases: 10. Germline CDR1 reads SQVTM; CDR2 reads ANQGSEA.

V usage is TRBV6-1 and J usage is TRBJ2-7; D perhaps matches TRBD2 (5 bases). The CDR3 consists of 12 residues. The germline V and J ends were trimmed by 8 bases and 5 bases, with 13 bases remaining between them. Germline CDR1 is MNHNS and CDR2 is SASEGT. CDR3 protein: CASSDFDDEQYF. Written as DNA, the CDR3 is TGTGCCAGCTCGGACTTCGACGACGAGCAGTACTTC.

CDR3 sequence: CASSIFGTLDTDTQYF. CDR3 sequence (DNA): TGTGCCAGTAGTATTTTCGGGACACTAGACACAGATACGCAGTATTTT. The genes are TRBV19 and TRBJ2-3, with D possibly TRBD1 on 6 matching bases. Trimming cost V 3 bases and J 2 bases, with 15 bases left between them. CDR1 is LNHDA and CDR2 is SQIVND in the germline V gene (reference sequence). This CDR3 comprises 16 residues.

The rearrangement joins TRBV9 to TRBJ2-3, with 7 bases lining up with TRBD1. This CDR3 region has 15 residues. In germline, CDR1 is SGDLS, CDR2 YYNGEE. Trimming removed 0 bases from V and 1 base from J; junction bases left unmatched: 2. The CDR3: CASSVGGGRTDTQYF. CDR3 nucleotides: TGTGCCAGCAGCGTAGGAGGGGGCCGCACAGATACGCAGTATTTT. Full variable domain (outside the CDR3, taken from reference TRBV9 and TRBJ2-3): DSGVTQTPKHLITATGQRVTLRCSPRSGDLSVYWYQQSLDQGLQFLIQYYNGEERAKGNILERFSAQQFPDLHSELNLSSLELGDSALYFCASSVGGGRTDTQYFGPGTRLTVL.

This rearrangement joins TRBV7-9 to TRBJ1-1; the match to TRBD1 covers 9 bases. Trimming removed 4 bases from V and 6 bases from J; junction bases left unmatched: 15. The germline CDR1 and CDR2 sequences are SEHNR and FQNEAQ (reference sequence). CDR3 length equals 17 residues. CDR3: CASSWNRGLGLGAEAFF. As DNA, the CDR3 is TGTGCCAGCAGCTGGAACAGGGGGCTTGGCTTGGGCGCTGAAGCTTTCTTT.

The CDR3 sequence: CASSKTDRVEGTGKNEQFF. The CDR3 DNA sequence: TGTGCCAGCAGCAAAACGGACAGGGTTGAGGGGACCGGAAAAAATGAGCAGTTCTTC. This chain joins TRBV21-1 and TRBJ2-1; TRBD1 is the table's D call and was not checked against the DNA. TRBV21-1 is a documented pseudogene. The length of the CDR3 is 19 residues.

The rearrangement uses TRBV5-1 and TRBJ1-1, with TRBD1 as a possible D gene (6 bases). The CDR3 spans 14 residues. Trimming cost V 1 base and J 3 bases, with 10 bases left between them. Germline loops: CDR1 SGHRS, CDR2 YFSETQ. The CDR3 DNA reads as TGCGCCAGCAGCTTGCAGGGGAGGGACACTGAAGCTTTCTTT. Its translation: CASSLQGRDTEAFF.

The CDR3 DNA sequence: TGTGCCAGCAGCTTGGTAGGAACAGGGGATTATCAAGAGACCCAGTACTTC. As protein: CASSLVGTGDYQETQYF. The chain joins TRBV5-5 to TRBJ2-5, with TRBD1 identical over 7 bases. CDR1 is SGHKS and CDR2 is YYEKEE in the germline V gene (reference sequence). After removal of 0 bases from V and 2 bases from J, the junction contained 10 bases not matched to a gene. The CDR3 has 17 amino acids.

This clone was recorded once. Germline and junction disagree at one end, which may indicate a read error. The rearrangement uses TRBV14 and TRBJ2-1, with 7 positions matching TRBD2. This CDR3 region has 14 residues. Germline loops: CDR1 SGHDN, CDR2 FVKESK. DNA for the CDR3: TGTGCCAGCGGCCAAGACTGGGGGGGGAGTGAGCAGTTCTTC. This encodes CASGQDWGGSEQFF.

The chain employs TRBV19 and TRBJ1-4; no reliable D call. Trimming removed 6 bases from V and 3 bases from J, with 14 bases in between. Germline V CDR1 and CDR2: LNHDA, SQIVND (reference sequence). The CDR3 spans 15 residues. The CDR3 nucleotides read TGTGCCAGTAGGGCCTACGGGGTATCTAATGAAAAACTGTTTTTT. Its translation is CASRAYGVSNEKLFF. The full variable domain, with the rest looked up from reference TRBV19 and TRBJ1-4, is DGGITQSPKYLFRKEGQNVTLSCEQNLNHDAMYWYRQDPGQGLRLIYYSQIVNDFQKGDIAEGYSVSREKKESFPLTVTSAQKNPTAFYLCASRAYGVSNEKLFFGSGTQLSVL.

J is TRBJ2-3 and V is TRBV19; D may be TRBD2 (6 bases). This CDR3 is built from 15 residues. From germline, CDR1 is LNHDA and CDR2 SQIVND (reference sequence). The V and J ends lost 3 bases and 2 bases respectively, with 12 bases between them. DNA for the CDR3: TGTGCCAGTAGTATCGGGCAGGGACTCACAGATACGCAGTATTTT. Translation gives CASSIGQGLTDTQYF.

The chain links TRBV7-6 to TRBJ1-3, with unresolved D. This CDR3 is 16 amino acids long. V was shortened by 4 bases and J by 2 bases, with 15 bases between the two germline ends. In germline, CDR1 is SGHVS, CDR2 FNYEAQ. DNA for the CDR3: TGTGCCAGCAGCTCCTGGAAGGCGGAGGCTGGAAACACCATATATTTT. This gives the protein CASSSWKAEAGNTIYF.

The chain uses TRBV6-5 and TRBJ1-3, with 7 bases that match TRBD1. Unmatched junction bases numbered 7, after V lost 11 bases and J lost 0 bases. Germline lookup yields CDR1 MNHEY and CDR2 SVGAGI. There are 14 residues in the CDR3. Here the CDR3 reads CALPGGRSGNTIYF. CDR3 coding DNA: TGTGCCCTTCCAGGGGGGCGCTCTGGAAACACCATATATTTT.

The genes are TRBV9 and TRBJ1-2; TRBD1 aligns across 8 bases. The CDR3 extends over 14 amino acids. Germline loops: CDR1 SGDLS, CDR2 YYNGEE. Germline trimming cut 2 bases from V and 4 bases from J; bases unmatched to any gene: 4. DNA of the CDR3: TGTGCCAGCAGCGTCCAACAGGGGGGCTATGGCTACACCTTC. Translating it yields CASSVQQGGYGYTF.

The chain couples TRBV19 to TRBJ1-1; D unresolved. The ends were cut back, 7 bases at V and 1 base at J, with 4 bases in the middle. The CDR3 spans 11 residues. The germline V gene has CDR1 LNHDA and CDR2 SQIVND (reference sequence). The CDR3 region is CASTGNTEAFF. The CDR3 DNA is TGTGCCAGTACGGGGAACACTGAAGCTTTCTTT.

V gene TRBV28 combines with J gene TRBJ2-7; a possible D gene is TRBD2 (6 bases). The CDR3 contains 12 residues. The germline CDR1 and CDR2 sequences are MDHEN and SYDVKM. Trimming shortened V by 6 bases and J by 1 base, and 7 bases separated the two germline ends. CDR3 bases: TGTGCCAGCAGGGACTATTCCTACGAGCAGTACTTC. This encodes CASRDYSYEQYF.

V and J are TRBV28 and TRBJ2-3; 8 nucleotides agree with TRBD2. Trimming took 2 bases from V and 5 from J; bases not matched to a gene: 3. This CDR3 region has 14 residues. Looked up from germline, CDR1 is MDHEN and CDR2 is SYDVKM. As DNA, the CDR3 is TGTGCCAGCAGTTTAGGCGGGAGGTTAGATACGCAGTATTTT. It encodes CASSLGGRLDTQYF. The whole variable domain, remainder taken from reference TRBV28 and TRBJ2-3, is DVKVTQSSRYLVKRTGEKVFLECVQDMDHENMFWYRQDPGLGLRLIYFSYDVKMKEKGDIPEGYSVSREKKERFSLILESASTNQTSMYLCASSLGGRLDTQYFGPGTRLTVL.

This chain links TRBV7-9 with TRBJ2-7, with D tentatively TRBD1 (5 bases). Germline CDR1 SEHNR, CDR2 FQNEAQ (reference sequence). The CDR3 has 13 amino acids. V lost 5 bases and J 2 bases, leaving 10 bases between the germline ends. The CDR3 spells CASSPRGAYEQYF. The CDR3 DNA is TGTGCCAGCAGCCCAAGGGGCGCCTACGAGCAGTACTTC.